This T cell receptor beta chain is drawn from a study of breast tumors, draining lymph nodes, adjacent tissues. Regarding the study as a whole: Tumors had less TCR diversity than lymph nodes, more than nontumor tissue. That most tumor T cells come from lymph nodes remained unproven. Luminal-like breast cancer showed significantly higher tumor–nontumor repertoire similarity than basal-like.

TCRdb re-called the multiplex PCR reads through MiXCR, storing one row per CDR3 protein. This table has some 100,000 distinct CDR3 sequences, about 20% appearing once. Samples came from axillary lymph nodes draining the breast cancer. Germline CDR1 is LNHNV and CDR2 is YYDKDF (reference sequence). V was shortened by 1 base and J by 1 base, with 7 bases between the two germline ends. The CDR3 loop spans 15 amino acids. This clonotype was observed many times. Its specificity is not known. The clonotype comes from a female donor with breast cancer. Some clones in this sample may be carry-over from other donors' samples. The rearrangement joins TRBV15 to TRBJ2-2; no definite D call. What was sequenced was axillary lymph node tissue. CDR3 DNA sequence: TGTGCCACCAGCAGAGTACTGGGGAACACCGGGGAGCTGTTTTTT. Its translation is CATSRVLGNTGELFF.